These T cell receptor beta chains were read from a single sample in a study of blood T cell repertoires in COVID-19. Produced via immunoSEQ multiplex PCR; TCRdb's table is partial and in-frame only. Of about 480,000 clones in the sample, about 91% were seen once. The sequenced sample was peripheral blood. These receptors all come from a woman between 45 and 65 years old with COVID-19, enrolled during active disease. Each CDR3 is given with its conserved first and last residue. The order of the fields is D gene, J gene, clone size, V gene, CDR3 DNA, CDR3 protein. The D gene is left open where the match is weak. Size tells how often a clone was seen (once, few, many) or the class of an expanded clone, and some rows leave it out.

d_call: -
j_call: TRBJ1-3
clone_size: few
v_call: TRBV9
cdr3_nt: TGTGCCAGCAGCGTATTCTCCTCTGGAAACACCATATATTTT
cdr3_aa: CASSVFSSGNTIYF

d_call: TRBD2
j_call: TRBJ2-5
clone_size: -
v_call: TRBV11-2
cdr3_nt: TGTGCCAGCAGCCAACGGACTAGCGGGGGGTCGAGGGAGACCCAGTACTTC
cdr3_aa: CASSQRTSGGSRETQYF

d_call: TRBD1
j_call: TRBJ2-1
clone_size: -
v_call: TRBV5-1
cdr3_nt: TGCGCCAGCATGGTTACCGGGACAGTATACAATGAGCAGTTCTTC
cdr3_aa: CASMVTGTVYNEQFF

d_call: -
j_call: TRBJ2-3
clone_size: -
v_call: TRBV6-1
cdr3_nt: TGTGCCAGCAGTGACAGGGAAACAGATACGCAGTATTTT
cdr3_aa: CASSDRETDTQYF

d_call: -
j_call: TRBJ2-3
clone_size: -
v_call: TRBV5-1
cdr3_nt: TGCGCCAGCAGTTCCCGGGGTCCGCCCGAGGATACGCAGTATTTT
cdr3_aa: CASSSRGPPEDTQYF

d_call: -
j_call: TRBJ1-5
clone_size: -
v_call: TRBV1
cdr3_nt: TGCACCGCCCGCGCGGGGCCCAATCAGCCCCAGCATTTT
cdr3_aa: CTARAGPNQPQHF

d_call: -
j_call: TRBJ2-2
clone_size: -
v_call: TRBV13
cdr3_nt: TGTGCCAGCAGCTTTCTCAACCCCCCACTTTCCAACACCGGGGAGCTGTTTTTT
cdr3_aa: CASSFLNPPLSNTGELFF

d_call: -
j_call: TRBJ1-6
clone_size: once
v_call: TRBV7-9
cdr3_nt: TGTGCCAGCAGCTTTGACTTGGGCGGGCCGAATTCACCCCTCCACTTT
cdr3_aa: CASSFDLGGPNSPLHF

d_call: -
j_call: TRBJ1-1
clone_size: -
v_call: TRBV19
cdr3_nt: TGTGCCAGTAGTATCTGGGGCTGGAACACTGAAGCTTTCTTT
cdr3_aa: CASSIWGWNTEAFF

d_call: TRBD1
j_call: TRBJ1-2
clone_size: -
v_call: TRBV27
cdr3_nt: TGTGCCAGCAGCCGTACGACAGGGGAGAGGGGCTACACCTTC
cdr3_aa: CASSRTTGERGYTF

d_call: TRBD1
j_call: TRBJ2-1
clone_size: -
v_call: TRBV10-3
cdr3_nt: TGTGCCATCAGCGGCAGACAGGGGGACAATGAGCAGTTCTTC
cdr3_aa: CAISGRQGDNEQFF

d_call: TRBD2
j_call: TRBJ2-1
clone_size: -
v_call: TRBV13
cdr3_nt: TGTGCCAGCAGCTACGGGACTAGCGGGGGAAATGAGCAGTTCTTC
cdr3_aa: CASSYGTSGGNEQFF

d_call: -
j_call: TRBJ2-3
clone_size: many
v_call: TRBV10-1
cdr3_nt: TGCGCCAGCAGTGCGTCGACAGAAGGAACAGATACGCAGTATTTT
cdr3_aa: CASSASTEGTDTQYF

d_call: -
j_call: TRBJ1-5
clone_size: few
v_call: TRBV2
cdr3_nt: TGTGCCAGCAGGGGGACATCAATGGGCAATCAGCCCCAGCATTTT
cdr3_aa: CASRGTSMGNQPQHF

d_call: TRBD2
j_call: TRBJ2-5
clone_size: few
v_call: TRBV2
cdr3_nt: TGTGCCAGCAGTGAAGGGACTAGCGGGGGTCTTTTAGAGACCCAGTACTTC
cdr3_aa: CASSEGTSGGLLETQYF

d_call: -
j_call: TRBJ2-7
clone_size: -
v_call: TRBV11-1
cdr3_nt: TGTGCCAGCAGCTTTAGTGGAGGCGAGCAGTACTTC
cdr3_aa: CASSFSGGEQYF

d_call: -
j_call: TRBJ2-1
clone_size: -
v_call: TRBV21-1
cdr3_nt: TGTGCCAGCAACACCCCCCAGGCCCACAATGAGCAGTTCTTC
cdr3_aa: CASNTPQAHNEQFF

d_call: -
j_call: TRBJ1-6
clone_size: -
v_call: TRBV28
cdr3_nt: TGTGCCAGCGCCCGCGGTGAGGTACCCCTCCACTTT
cdr3_aa: CASARGEVPLHF

d_call: -
j_call: TRBJ2-5
clone_size: -
v_call: TRBV9
cdr3_nt: TGTGCCAGCAGCCCGGCGGGGGCCCCACAAGAGACCCAGTACTTC
cdr3_aa: CASSPAGAPQETQYF

d_call: TRBD1
j_call: TRBJ2-7
clone_size: -
v_call: TRBV25-1
cdr3_nt: TGTGCCAGCAGTGCCGGGACAGGGGCCCTCTTTGCCGAGCAGTACTTC
cdr3_aa: CASSAGTGALFAEQYF

d_call: TRBD1
j_call: TRBJ2-2
clone_size: -
v_call: TRBV23-1
cdr3_nt: TGCGCCAGCAGTCAATCGGGGGACAGCCATGGGAGCACCGGGGAGCTGTTTTTT
cdr3_aa: CASSQSGDSHGSTGELFF

d_call: -
j_call: TRBJ1-6
clone_size: -
v_call: TRBV5-1
cdr3_nt: TGCGCCAGCAGCCCCACAACCCATTCACCCCTCCACTTT
cdr3_aa: CASSPTTHSPLHF

d_call: -
j_call: TRBJ1-2
clone_size: -
v_call: TRBV6-5
cdr3_nt: TGTGCCAGCAGGGTTCAGGGGACGGGAGGCTACACCTTC
cdr3_aa: CASRVQGTGGYTF

d_call: -
j_call: TRBJ1-2
clone_size: -
v_call: TRBV24-1
cdr3_nt: TGTGCCACCAGTGCCGCAGGGTATGGCTACACCTTC
cdr3_aa: CATSAAGYGYTF

d_call: TRBD1
j_call: TRBJ2-7
clone_size: -
v_call: TRBV30
cdr3_nt: TGTGCCTGGAGCGGAACTGGACAGGGGGCCTTCGAGCAGTACTTC
cdr3_aa: CAWSGTGQGAFEQYF